This TCR beta chain was identified during a study of beta chain features in type 1 diabetes. For this clone: The antigen is unknown.

CDR1 is MDHEN and CDR2 is SYDVKM in the germline V gene. Unmatched junction bases numbered 7, after V lost 4 bases and J lost 2 bases. The CDR3 length is 15 residues. Notes on the study in general: More deletions and fewer insertions at VDJ junctions were seen in type 1 diabetes patients. Sequencing the cDNA could make cells with high TCR expression show up more than they should.

The authors sorted CD4+ naive, central memory, regulatory and stem cell-like memory cells via CD45RO/CCR7/CD25/CD127/CD95/CD27. Every isolated RNA sample was fully reverse transcribed, so sequencing captured expressed TCRB transcripts. Only in-frame clones appear in the TCRdb table, and some are missing; sequencing was by immunoSEQ multiplex PCR. Here the sample spans fewer than 200,000 clones, 8.1% being singletons. This receptor was taken from a man younger than 35 in good health. Source material: central memory CD4+ T cells from blood. J is TRBJ1-1 and V is TRBV28, with TRBD1 matching over 7 bases. In DNA, the CDR3 is TGTGCCAGCAGTTACAGGGGTGACCTCAACACTGAAGCTTTCTTT. This gives the protein CASSYRGDLNTEAFF.